Each of the 29 T cell receptor beta chains below was sequenced from the same sample in a study of blood T cell repertoires in COVID-19. The repertoire was sequenced with immunoSEQ multiplex PCR; TCRdb's copy has only in-frame clones and lacks some. The sample contains about 230,000 clones, around 83% of which appear only once. The sample consisted of peripheral blood. These receptors were taken from a man aged 35 to 55 with acute or convalescent COVID-19.

The J gene is TRBJ2-3, the V gene TRBV6-4; 10 positions match TRBD1. With 6 bases clipped from V and 8 bases from J, the junction kept 8 bases outside the gene matches. The CDR3 sequence is 14 residues long. Germline V lookup: CDR1 MRHNA, CDR2 SNTAGT. This CDR3 is CASRPGQGSGTQYF. CDR3 nucleotides: TGTGCCAGCAGGCCGGGACAGGGGTCCGGTACGCAGTATTTT.

This chain links TRBV5-4 with TRBJ2-5; 12 positions match TRBD2. Trimming removed 4 bases from V and 0 bases from J; junction bases left unmatched: 7. CDR3 length equals 17 residues. The germline V gene has CDR1 SGHNT and CDR2 YYREEE (reference sequence). CDR3 region: CASSRGLAGPDQETQYF. CDR3 bases: TGTGCCAGCAGCCGGGGACTAGCGGGCCCGGACCAAGAGACCCAGTACTTC. Full variable domain (outside the CDR3, taken from reference TRBV5-4 and TRBJ2-5): ETGVTQSPTHLIKTRGQQVTLRCSSQSGHNTVSWYQQALGQGPQFIFQYYREEENGRGNFPPRFSGLQFPNYSSELNVNALELDDSALYLCASSRGLAGPDQETQYFGPGTRLLVL.

The chain has TRBV7-2 and TRBJ1-3; D gene ambiguous. Germline V gives CDR1 SGHTA, CDR2 FQGNSA. V was clipped by 1 base and J by 4 bases, with 8 bases between them. The CDR3 loop spans 14 amino acids. Written as DNA, the CDR3 is TGTGCCAGCAGCTTAGGTTCCCTCGGAAACACCATATATTTT. The encoded protein is CASSLGSLGNTIYF.

The chain uses TRBV7-2 and TRBJ2-1, with TRBD2 identical over 10 bases. The germline CDR1 and CDR2 sequences are SGHTA and FQGNSA. The CDR3 totals 15 residues. V was clipped by 1 base and J by 7 bases; unmatched bases: 4. This chain's CDR3 is CASSLGGAGGNEQFF. The DNA for the CDR3 is TGTGCCAGCAGCTTAGGCGGAGCGGGGGGGAATGAGCAGTTCTTC.

The J gene is TRBJ1-5, the V gene TRBV6-5; TRBD1 aligns across 8 bases. The CDR3 totals 14 residues. From germline, CDR1 is MNHEY and CDR2 SVGAGI. V lost 5 bases to trimming and J lost 7 bases; unmatched junction nucleotides: 7. This chain's CDR3 is CASSIDRGIQPQHF. The CDR3 DNA is TGTGCCAGCAGTATTGACAGGGGAATCCAGCCCCAGCATTTT.

This chain connects TRBV5-4 to TRBJ2-7; TRBD1 matches at 7 bases. After removal of 2 bases from V and 2 bases from J, the junction contained 4 bases not matched to a gene. CDR3 length: 14 amino acids. Germline V gene data show CDR1 as SGHNT and CDR2 as YYREEE (reference sequence). In DNA, the CDR3 is TGTGCCAGCAGCTTTTGGCAGGGGGCCTACGAGCAGTACTTC. This sequence encodes CASSFWQGAYEQYF. Complete variable domain (other parts from reference TRBV5-4 and TRBJ2-7): ETGVTQSPTHLIKTRGQQVTLRCSSQSGHNTVSWYQQALGQGPQFIFQYYREEENGRGNFPPRFSGLQFPNYSSELNVNALELDDSALYLCASSFWQGAYEQYFGPGTRLTVT.

The chain combines TRBV7-9 with TRBJ2-5, with TRBD1 as a possible D gene (6 bases). This CDR3 has 16 amino acids. In germline, CDR1 is SEHNR, CDR2 FQNEAQ (reference sequence). Trimming left V 4 bases short and J 1 base short, with 16 bases between. CDR3 amino acids: CASSSPSGHIQETQYF. The CDR3, as DNA: TGTGCCAGCAGCTCTCCCTCGGGACACATCCAAGAGACCCAGTACTTC.

This chain joins TRBV11-2 and TRBJ1-6; no definite D call. V was pared by 5 bases and J by 8 bases, with 22 bases between. The CDR3 is 17 residues long. Germline assignment: CDR1 SGHAT and CDR2 FQNNGV. The CDR3 DNA sequence: TGTGCCAGCAGCGCAAAACATGAGGTGGGGAGCGATTCACCCCTCCACTTT. As protein: CASSAKHEVGSDSPLHF.

The chain recombines TRBV6-5 with TRBJ1-2; D is uncertain. V dropped 4 bases and J dropped 6 bases, with 12 bases sitting between them. Germline V gene data show CDR1 as MNHEY and CDR2 as SVGAGI. The CDR3 contains 13 residues. Here the CDR3 DNA reads TGTGCCAGCAGTTCCTCGGAGGCCAATGGCTACACCTTC. Translated: CASSSSEANGYTF.

This rearrangement joins TRBV11-3 to TRBJ2-3, with TRBD2 identical over 10 bases. The CDR3 loop spans 16 amino acids. Germline CDR1 and CDR2: SGHNT and YENEEA. The J segment lost 6 bases and the V segment lost 2 bases, leaving 8 bases of the junction unmatched. Here the CDR3 reads CASSLSSGGAGDTQYF. The DNA of the CDR3 is TGTGCCAGCAGCTTATCGAGCGGGGGGGCAGGTGATACGCAGTATTTT.

This clone was seen a few times. This chain links TRBV3-1 (or the pseudogene TRBV3-2) with TRBJ1-1; possibly TRBD1 for D (5 bases). The germline CDR1 and CDR2 sequences are LGHDT and YNNKEL (reference sequence). V was cut by 5 bases and J by 3 bases, with 13 bases left in between. This CDR3 spans 14 amino acids. The chain's CDR3 is CASSVGGIDTEAFF. CDR3 DNA sequence: TGTGCCAGCAGCGTGGGGGGAATTGACACTGAAGCTTTCTTT.

The chain links TRBV2 to TRBJ2-7, with D possibly TRBD1 on 5 matching bases. Per the germline V gene, CDR1 is SNHLY and CDR2 is FYNNEI. The CDR3 covers 16 residues. Deletions cut 2 bases from V and 9 bases from J, with 23 bases between. The CDR3 coding sequence is TGTGCCAGCAGTGAAAGGGGCGCTAGTAGACATAAGGGGCAGTACTTC. This codes for CASSERGASRHKGQYF.

The gene calls are TRBV7-3 and TRBJ2-1, with 8 positions matching TRBD2. The germline gives CDR1 SGHTA, CDR2 FQGTGA. The junction had 13 bases not matched to a gene; V was cut back by 5 bases and J by 10 bases. The CDR3 has 15 residues. The CDR3 loop is CASSPNGGLESEQFF. The CDR3 region has the DNA TGTGCCAGCAGCCCAAACGGGGGACTAGAATCCGAGCAGTTCTTC. The variable domain in full, completed from reference TRBV7-3 and TRBJ2-1, reads GAGVSQTPSNKVTEKGKYVELRCDPISGHTALYWYRQSLGQGPEFLIYFQGTGAADDSGLPNDRFFAVRPEGSVSTLKIQRTERGDSAVYLCASSPNGGLESEQFFGPGTRLTVL.

V usage is TRBV28 and J usage is TRBJ2-2; 8 positions agree with TRBD1. CDR3 size: 15 residues. V was clipped by 9 bases and J by 1 base; unmatched bases: 7. Per the germline V gene, CDR1 is MDHEN and CDR2 is SYDVKM. This chain's CDR3 is CASLLGTGNTGELFF. CDR3 nucleotide sequence: TGTGCCAGTCTACTTGGGACAGGGAACACCGGGGAGCTGTTTTTT.

This clone was counted between two and nine times. The chain links TRBV28 to TRBJ2-2, with unresolved D. The germline CDR1 and CDR2 sequences are MDHEN and SYDVKM. The CDR3 has 13 amino acids. Trimming left V 4 bases short and J 3 bases short, with 6 bases between. The CDR3 region is CASSSSHTGELFF. The CDR3 coding sequence is TGTGCCAGCAGTTCCAGTCACACCGGGGAGCTGTTTTTT.

This clone has only one observation. The CDR3 is CASSLGWGSPITEAFF. The CDR3, as DNA: TGCGCCAGCAGCTTGGGGTGGGGCAGCCCCATTACTGAAGCTTTCTTT. The V and J genes are TRBV5-1 and TRBJ1-1; tentatively, D is TRBD1 (5 bases). The V gene lost 0 bases and the J gene lost 5 bases, with 17 bases spanning the gap. Per the germline V gene, CDR1 is SGHRS and CDR2 is YFSETQ. CDR3 length equals 16 residues.

This sequence joins TRBV7-2 and TRBJ2-1; possible D gene TRBD2, 7 bases. Trimming cost V 3 bases and J 7 bases, with 19 bases left between them. The CDR3 sequence is 16 residues long. Germline assignment: CDR1 SGHTA and CDR2 FQGNSA. CDR3 region: CASSLGGGGRVNEQFF. The CDR3 coding sequence is TGTGCCAGCAGCTTGGGGGGAGGGGGACGGGTTAATGAGCAGTTCTTC.

V gene TRBV11-1 combines with J gene TRBJ1-6; D remains ambiguous. This CDR3 is built from 14 residues. Trimming left V 5 bases short and J 7 bases short, with 12 bases between. Germline V gene sequence: CDR1 SGHAT, CDR2 FQDESV (reference sequence). The CDR3 sequence: CASSPEVRNSPLHF. The CDR3 bases are TGTGCCAGCAGCCCGGAGGTGAGGAATTCACCCCTCCACTTT.

The chain carries TRBV6-5 and TRBJ1-2; 7 bases agree with TRBD1. The CDR3 has 14 amino acids. Trimming at V came to 2 bases and at J to 2 bases, leaving 2 bases not matched to a gene. Looked up from germline, CDR1 is MNHEY and CDR2 is SVGAGI. The CDR3 DNA reads as TGTGCCAGCAGTTACGGGGGACAGAACTATGGCTACACCTTC. It translates to CASSYGGQNYGYTF.

This clone has a single count. The chain carries TRBV2 and TRBJ2-7; D remains ambiguous. This CDR3 is built from 11 residues. V was pared by 6 bases and J by 3 bases, with 6 bases between. Germline lookup yields CDR1 SNHLY and CDR2 FYNNEI. The CDR3 region is CASSVDYEQYF. The DNA for the CDR3 is TGTGCCAGCAGCGTAGACTACGAGCAGTACTTC.

CDR3: CASSPDRNYGYTF. The CDR3 nucleotides read TGTGCCAGCAGCCCCGACAGGAACTATGGCTACACCTTC. This rearrangement joins TRBV28 to TRBJ1-2; D possibly corresponds to TRBD1 (6 bases). The CDR3 spans 13 residues. Deletions cut 6 bases from V and 2 bases from J, with 10 bases between. Per germline, CDR1 MDHEN and CDR2 SYDVKM.

The chain carries TRBV7-9 and TRBJ1-1; D is unclear. The germline V gene has CDR1 SEHNR and CDR2 FQNEAQ (reference sequence). CDR3 size: 14 residues. The V end lost 5 bases, the J end lost 3 bases, and 13 bases lay between the germline ends. The CDR3 region has the DNA TGTGCCAGCAGCCATCCGATTTCGGACACTGAAGCTTTCTTT. Translation gives CASSHPISDTEAFF.

The chain joins TRBV6-5 to TRBJ1-2, with D perhaps matching TRBD1 (6 bases). This CDR3 has 12 residues. Between the trimmed V and J ends, which lost 6 bases and 7 bases, there was a span of 12 bases. From germline, CDR1 is MNHEY and CDR2 SVGAGI. The DNA for the CDR3 is TGTGCCAGCAGCCGTGGGGGCCCTGGCTACACCTTC. Protein product: CASSRGGPGYTF.

This sequence joins TRBV4-2 and TRBJ1-1; TRBD1 matches 7 bases. V lost 0 bases and J lost 2; bases outside the gene matches: 9. Germline CDR1 LGHNA, CDR2 YNFKEQ. The CDR3 is made up of 17 amino acids. In nucleotides, the CDR3 is TGTGCCAGCAGCCAAGATCAAGGGGGCGGGTATAACACTGAAGCTTTCTTT. Amino acids: CASSQDQGGGYNTEAFF.

This chain links TRBV19 with TRBJ1-2; TRBD1 matches at 9 bases. The CDR3 length is 15 residues. Germline assignment: CDR1 LNHDA and CDR2 SQIVND (reference sequence). V was pared by 4 bases and J by 3 bases, with 6 bases of the junction left unmatched. The CDR3 nucleotides read TGTGCCAGTAGTACCCAGGGACAGGGAGACTATGGCTACACCTTC. It specifies CASSTQGQGDYGYTF.

The chain couples TRBV7-9 to TRBJ1-1; 8 bases fit TRBD1. The J segment lost 0 bases and the V segment lost 5 bases, leaving 8 bases of the junction unmatched. The CDR3 contains 16 residues. Germline V gene sequence: CDR1 SEHNR, CDR2 FQNEAQ (reference sequence). CDR3 bases: TGTGCCAGCAGCCGGGACAGGAGTTTCATGAACACTGAAGCTTTCTTT. Its translation: CASSRDRSFMNTEAFF.

This chain links TRBV5-5 with TRBJ1-5, with a tentative D call TRBD1 (5 bases). The CDR3 contains 16 residues. Looked up from germline, CDR1 is SGHKS and CDR2 is YYEKEE (reference sequence). Trimming stripped 0 bases from V and 6 bases from J, with 16 bases between. CDR3 sequence reads: CASSLDPGRYGQPQHF. For the CDR3, the DNA is TGTGCCAGCAGCTTGGATCCAGGGAGGTATGGTCAGCCCCAGCATTTT.

The J gene is TRBJ1-1, the V gene TRBV5-4; D gene uncertain. The CDR3 extends over 14 amino acids. The V gene's germline CDR1 is SGHNT and CDR2 YYREEE (reference sequence). V was shortened by 0 bases and J by 8 bases, with 14 bases between the two germline ends. CDR3 coding DNA: TGTGCCAGCAGCTTGGGGGGAGGAGGTCAAGAAGCTTTCTTT. This encodes CASSLGGGGQEAFF. Using reference TRBV5-4 and TRBJ1-1 for the parts outside the CDR3, the full variable domain is ETGVTQSPTHLIKTRGQQVTLRCSSQSGHNTVSWYQQALGQGPQFIFQYYREEENGRGNFPPRFSGLQFPNYSSELNVNALELDDSALYLCASSLGGGGQEAFFGQGTRLTVV.

J is TRBJ1-5 and V is TRBV5-6; D unclear. The CDR3 runs 14 residues. CDR1 and CDR2 (germline): SGHDT, YYEEEE. Trimming removed 3 bases at V and 6 bases at J, with 13 bases between. CDR3 residues: CASSSAPSGQPQHF. The CDR3 nucleotides are TGTGCCAGCAGCTCCGCCCCGAGTGGTCAGCCCCAGCATTTT.